This T cell receptor beta chain is drawn from a study of CD8+ T cells in alopecia areata. General study findings and limits: Lesional scalp, notably in alopecia totalis/universalis, had clonality above that of normal scalp.

The treatment was: oral pan-JAK inhibitor, 5-10 mg twice daily. It was cDNA, reverse transcribed from extracted RNA, that served as the sequencing template. Data came from immunoSEQ multiplex PCR; TCRdb stores just in-frame clones and leaves some out. Here the sample spans 120,000 or so clones, 50% to 75% being singletons. A remark on this clone: The antigen remains unidentified.

Between the trimmed V and J ends, which lost 5 bases and 6 bases, there was a span of 22 bases. Germline V gives CDR1 LNHNV, CDR2 YYDKDF (reference sequence). The CDR3 totals 16 residues. The sequencing used CD8+ T cells sorted from blood, collected at week 4, from a patient treated with tofacitinib. This sequence originates from a human donor with alopecia areata. The V gene is TRBV15, the J gene TRBJ2-5; the D gene is possibly TRBD1 (6 bases). The CDR3 sequence: CATSLPGVAGPKTQYF. CDR3 in DNA: TGTGCCACCAGCCTCCCAGGGGTGGCCGGCCCAAAGACCCAGTACTTC.